This TCR beta chain was documented in a study of breast tumors, draining lymph nodes, adjacent tissues. Regarding the study as a whole: Most tumor T cells seemingly derive from lymph node, then expand in tumor. Luminal-like breast cancer showed significantly greater tumor-nontumor repertoire similarity than basal-like breast cancer did. Tumor TCR diversity was below lymph nodes but above nontumor tissue. That most tumor T cells come from lymph nodes remained unproven.

Breast cancer patients provided tissue from their axillary draining lymph nodes. This clonotype occurred many times. Its specificity is unknown. TCRdb reanalysed the multiplex PCR reads using MiXCR and keeps one entry per CDR3 protein. The data show some 140,000 distinct CDR3 sequences, about 22% seen once. Germline trimming cut 4 bases from V and 3 bases from J; bases unmatched to any gene: 1. This CDR3 region has 15 residues. Germline V gene sequence: CDR1 SNHLY, CDR2 FYNNEI. The source material was axillary lymph node tissue. The chain has TRBV2 and TRBJ2-6; 9 bases are shared with TRBD1. The receptor was isolated from a female donor with breast cancer. Some clones in this sample may be carry-over from other donors' samples. The CDR3 protein is CASSGTGDGANVLTF. The CDR3 bases are TGTGCCAGCAGTGGGACAGGGGATGGGGCCAACGTCCTGACTTTC.